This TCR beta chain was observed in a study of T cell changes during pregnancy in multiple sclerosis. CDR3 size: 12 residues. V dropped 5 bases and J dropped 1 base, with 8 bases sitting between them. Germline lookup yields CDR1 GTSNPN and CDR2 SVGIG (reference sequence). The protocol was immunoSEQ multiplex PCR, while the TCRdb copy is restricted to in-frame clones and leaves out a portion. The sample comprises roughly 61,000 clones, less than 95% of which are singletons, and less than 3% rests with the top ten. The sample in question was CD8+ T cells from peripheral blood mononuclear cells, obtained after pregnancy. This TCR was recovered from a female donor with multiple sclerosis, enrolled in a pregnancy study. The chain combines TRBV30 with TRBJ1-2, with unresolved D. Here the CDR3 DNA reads TGTGCCTGGTCCCCGTATAACTATGGCTACACCTTC. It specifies CAWSPYNYGYTF.